The TCR beta chain described here comes from a study of T cells in Graves' hyperthyroidism and ophthalmopathy. Trimming pared 0 bases from V and 6 bases from J, leaving 14 bases between. This CDR3 has 15 amino acids. From germline, CDR1 is MNHEY and CDR2 SVGAGI. It was RNA transcripts that yielded the amplified TCR beta CDR3 regions. RT-PCR in the first round (using the HTBI primer set) targeted the TCR CDR3. TCRdb analysed the multiplex PCR reads with MiXCR anew, one entry per CDR3 protein. The sample lists around 300,000 distinct CDR3 sequences, around 13% occurring once. At least ten counts were recorded for this clonotype.

This receptor was taken from a woman aged 40 to 55 with Graves' hyperthyroidism. This chain joins TRBV6-5 and TRBJ1-2, with D perhaps TRBD1 (6 bases). Sequenced material: blood. The CDR3 loop is CASSYSGPGDDGYTF. CDR3 bases: TGTGCCAGCAGTTACTCGGGGCCAGGGGATGATGGCTACACCTTC.